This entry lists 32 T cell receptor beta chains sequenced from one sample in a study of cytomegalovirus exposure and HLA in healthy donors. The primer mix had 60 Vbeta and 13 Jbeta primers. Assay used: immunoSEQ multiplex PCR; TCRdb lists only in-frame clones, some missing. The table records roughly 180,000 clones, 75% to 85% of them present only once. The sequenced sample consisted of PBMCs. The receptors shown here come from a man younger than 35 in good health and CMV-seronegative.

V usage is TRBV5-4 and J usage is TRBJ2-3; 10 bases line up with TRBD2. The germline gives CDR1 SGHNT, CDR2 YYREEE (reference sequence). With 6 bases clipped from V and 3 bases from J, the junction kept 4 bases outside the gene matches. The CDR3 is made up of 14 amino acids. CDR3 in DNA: TGTGCCAGCACCGAAGCGGGAGGGACAGATACGCAGTATTTT. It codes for CASTEAGGTDTQYF.

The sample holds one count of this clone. The CDR3 DNA reads TGTGCCAGCTCACCGTACAGGGAAACCGGGGAGCTGTTTTTT. Protein product: CASSPYRETGELFF. The chain employs TRBV18 and TRBJ2-2; TRBD1 is a possible D gene (6 bases). Germline CDR1 is KGHSH and CDR2 is LQKENI. V lost 3 bases and J lost 5, with 10 bases in between. This CDR3 contains 14 residues.

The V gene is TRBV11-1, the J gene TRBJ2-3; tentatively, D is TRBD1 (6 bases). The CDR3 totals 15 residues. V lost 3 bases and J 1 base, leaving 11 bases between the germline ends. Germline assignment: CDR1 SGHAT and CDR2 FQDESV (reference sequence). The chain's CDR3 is CASSFLGAGTDTQYF. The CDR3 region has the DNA TGTGCCAGCAGCTTTTTGGGGGCCGGCACAGATACGCAGTATTTT.

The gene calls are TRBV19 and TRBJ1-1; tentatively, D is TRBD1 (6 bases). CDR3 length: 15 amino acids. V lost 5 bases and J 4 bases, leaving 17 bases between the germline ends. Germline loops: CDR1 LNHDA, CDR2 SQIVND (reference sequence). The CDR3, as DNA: TGTGCCAGTAGTGCACATGGCAGGGGTAGCACTGAAGCTTTCTTT. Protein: CASSAHGRGSTEAFF.

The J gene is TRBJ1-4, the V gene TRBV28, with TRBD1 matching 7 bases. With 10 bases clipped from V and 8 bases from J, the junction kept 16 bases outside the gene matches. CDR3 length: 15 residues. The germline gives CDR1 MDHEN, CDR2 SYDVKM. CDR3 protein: CATRRGTVRGEKLFF. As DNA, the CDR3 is TGTGCCACCAGAAGAGGGACAGTGAGGGGGGAAAAACTGTTTTTT.

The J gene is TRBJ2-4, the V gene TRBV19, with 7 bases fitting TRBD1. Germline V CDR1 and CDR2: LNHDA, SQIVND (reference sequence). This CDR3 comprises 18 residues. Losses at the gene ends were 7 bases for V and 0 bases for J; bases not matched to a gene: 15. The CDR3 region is CASTSRQGRALAKNIQYF. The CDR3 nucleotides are TGTGCCAGTACATCCCGACAGGGAAGGGCACTAGCCAAAAACATTCAGTACTTC.

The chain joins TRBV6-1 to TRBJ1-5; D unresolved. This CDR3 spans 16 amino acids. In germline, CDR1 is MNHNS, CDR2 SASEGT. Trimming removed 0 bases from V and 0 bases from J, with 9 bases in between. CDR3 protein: CASSEASGYSNQPQHF. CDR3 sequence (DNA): TGTGCCAGCAGTGAAGCGTCCGGGTATAGCAATCAGCCCCAGCATTTT.

The CDR3 loop is CASSLYSLSSYNSPLHF. The CDR3 DNA is TGTGCCAGCAGCTTATACAGCCTGAGCTCCTATAATTCACCCCTCCACTTT. The chain is built from TRBV11-2 and TRBJ1-6; no reliable D call. The CDR3 runs to 17 residues. With 2 bases removed from V and 0 bases from J, the gap between germline ends came to 11 bases. Germline loops: CDR1 SGHAT, CDR2 FQNNGV. The entire variable domain, with the rest obtained from reference TRBV11-2 and TRBJ1-6, is as follows: EAGVAQSPRYKIIEKRQSVAFWCNPISGHATLYWYQQILGQGPKLLIQFQNNGVVDDSQLPKDRFSAERLKGVDSTLKIQPAKLEDSAVYLCASSLYSLSSYNSPLHFGNGTRLTVT.

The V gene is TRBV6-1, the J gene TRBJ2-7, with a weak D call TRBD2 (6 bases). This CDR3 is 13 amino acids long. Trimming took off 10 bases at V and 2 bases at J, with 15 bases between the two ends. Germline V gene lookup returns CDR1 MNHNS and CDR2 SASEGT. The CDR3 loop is CATSGRYTYEQYF. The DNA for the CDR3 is TGTGCCACCTCGGGGAGGTACACCTACGAGCAGTACTTC.

The CDR3 is CASSPRGGQGGSNQPQHF. The CDR3 DNA reads as TGTGCCAGCTCACCACGCGGGGGCCAGGGAGGTAGCAATCAGCCCCAGCATTTT. The chain recombines TRBV18 with TRBJ1-5, with D perhaps matching TRBD1 (6 bases). Germline V gene sequence: CDR1 KGHSH, CDR2 LQKENI. The CDR3 covers 18 residues. V lost 1 base to trimming and J lost 0 bases, with 16 bases between them. Complete variable domain (other parts from reference TRBV18 and TRBJ1-5): NAGVMQNPRHLVRRRGQEARLRCSPMKGHSHVYWYRQLPEEGLKFMVYLQKENIIDESGMPKERFSAEFPKEGPSILRIQQVVRGDSAAYFCASSPRGGQGGSNQPQHFGDGTRLSIL.

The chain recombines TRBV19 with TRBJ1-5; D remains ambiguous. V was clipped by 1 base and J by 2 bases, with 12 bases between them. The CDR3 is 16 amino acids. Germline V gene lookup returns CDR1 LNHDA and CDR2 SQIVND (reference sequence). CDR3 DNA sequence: TGTGCCAGTAGTATAGTCGGCAGGCTTGGCAATCAGCCCCAGCATTTT. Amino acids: CASSIVGRLGNQPQHF.

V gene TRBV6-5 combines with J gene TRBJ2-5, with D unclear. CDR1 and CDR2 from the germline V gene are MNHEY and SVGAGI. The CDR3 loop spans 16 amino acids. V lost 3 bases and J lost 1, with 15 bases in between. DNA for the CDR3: TGTGCCAGCAGTTATGGCCGACTTAGTTCCCAAGAGACCCAGTACTTC. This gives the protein CASSYGRLSSQETQYF.

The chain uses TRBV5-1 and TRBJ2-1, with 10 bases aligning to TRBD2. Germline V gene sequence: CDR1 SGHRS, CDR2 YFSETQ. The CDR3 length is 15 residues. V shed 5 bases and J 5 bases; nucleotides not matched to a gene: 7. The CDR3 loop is CASSLTSGTDNEQFF. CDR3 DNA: TGCGCCAGCAGTTTAACTAGCGGGACTGACAATGAGCAGTTCTTC.

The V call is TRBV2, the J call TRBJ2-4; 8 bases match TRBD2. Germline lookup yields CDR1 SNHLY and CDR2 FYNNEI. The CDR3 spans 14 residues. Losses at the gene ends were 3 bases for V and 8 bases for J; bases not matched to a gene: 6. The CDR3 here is CASSDGGLVDIQYF. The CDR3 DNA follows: TGTGCCAGCAGTGATGGGGGACTAGTTGACATTCAGTACTTC.

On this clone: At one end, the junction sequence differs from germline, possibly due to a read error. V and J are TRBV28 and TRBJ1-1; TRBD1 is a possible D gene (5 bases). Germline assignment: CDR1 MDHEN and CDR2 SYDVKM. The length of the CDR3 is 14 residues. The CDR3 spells CASSLPGGNTKAFF. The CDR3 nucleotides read TGTGCCAGCAGTTTACCCGGGGGGAACACTAAAGCTTTCTTT.

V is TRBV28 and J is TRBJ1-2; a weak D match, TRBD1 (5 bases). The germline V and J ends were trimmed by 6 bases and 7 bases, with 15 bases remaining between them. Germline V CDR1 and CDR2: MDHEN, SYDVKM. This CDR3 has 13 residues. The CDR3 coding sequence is TGTGCCAGCAGGGAATCGGGACTTCCTGGCTACACCTTC. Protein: CASRESGLPGYTF.

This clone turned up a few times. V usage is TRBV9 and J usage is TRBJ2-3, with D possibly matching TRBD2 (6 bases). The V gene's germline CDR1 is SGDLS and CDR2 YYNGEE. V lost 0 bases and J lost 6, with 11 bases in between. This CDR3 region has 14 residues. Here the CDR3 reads CASSVVVGGDTQYF. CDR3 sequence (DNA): TGTGCCAGCAGCGTAGTGGTGGGAGGCGATACGCAGTATTTT.

CDR3 in DNA: TGCGCCAGCAGCCAGGGACATTCCGGGACCTACTCTGGAAACACCATATATTTT. Encoded protein: CASSQGHSGTYSGNTIYF. The chain has TRBV5-1 and TRBJ1-3; D may be TRBD1 (6 bases). CDR1 and CDR2 from the germline V gene are SGHRS and YFSETQ. The CDR3 runs 18 residues. Trimming removed 4 bases at V and 0 bases at J, with 20 bases between.

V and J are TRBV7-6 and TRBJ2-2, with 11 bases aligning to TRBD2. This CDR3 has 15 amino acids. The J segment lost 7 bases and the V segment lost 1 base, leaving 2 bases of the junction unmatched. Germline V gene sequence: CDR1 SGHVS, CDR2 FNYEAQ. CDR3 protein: CASSLVLAGVGELFF. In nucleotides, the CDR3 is TGTGCCAGCAGCTTAGTACTAGCGGGAGTCGGGGAGCTGTTTTTT.

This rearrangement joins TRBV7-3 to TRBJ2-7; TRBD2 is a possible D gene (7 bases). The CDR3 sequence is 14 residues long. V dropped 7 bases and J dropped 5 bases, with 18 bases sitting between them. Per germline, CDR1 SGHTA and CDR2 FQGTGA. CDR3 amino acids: CASNKRGGRNEQYF. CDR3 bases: TGTGCCAGCAACAAAAGGGGGGGGCGCAACGAGCAGTACTTC.

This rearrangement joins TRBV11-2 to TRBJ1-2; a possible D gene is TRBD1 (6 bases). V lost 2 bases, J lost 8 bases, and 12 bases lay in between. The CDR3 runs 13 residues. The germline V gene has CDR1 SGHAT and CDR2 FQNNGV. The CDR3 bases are TGTGCCAGCAGCTTATCGGCAGGGGCCGGCTACACCTTC. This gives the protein CASSLSAGAGYTF.

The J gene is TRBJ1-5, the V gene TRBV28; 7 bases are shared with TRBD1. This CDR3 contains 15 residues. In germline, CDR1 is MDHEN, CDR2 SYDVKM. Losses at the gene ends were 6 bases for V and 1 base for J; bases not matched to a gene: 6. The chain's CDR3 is CASRPTGVSNQPQHF. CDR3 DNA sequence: TGTGCCAGCAGACCCACAGGGGTCAGCAATCAGCCCCAGCATTTT.

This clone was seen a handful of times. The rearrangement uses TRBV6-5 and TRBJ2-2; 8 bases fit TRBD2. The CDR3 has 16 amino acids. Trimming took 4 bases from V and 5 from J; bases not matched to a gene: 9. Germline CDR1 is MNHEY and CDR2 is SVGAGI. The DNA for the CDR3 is TGTGCCAGCAGTTCTTTCGTCGGGGGGGGGACCGGGGAGCTGTTTTTT. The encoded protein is CASSSFVGGGTGELFF.

This CDR3 is CASTSGGGRDYGYTF. Written as DNA, the CDR3 is TGTGCCAGCACATCCGGAGGGGGGAGGGACTATGGCTACACCTTC. The chain employs TRBV9 and TRBJ1-2, with TRBD1 as a possible D gene (6 bases). Trimming left V 6 bases short and J 3 bases short, with 18 bases between. The CDR3 loop spans 15 amino acids. Germline-derived CDR1 and CDR2 are SGDLS and YYNGEE.

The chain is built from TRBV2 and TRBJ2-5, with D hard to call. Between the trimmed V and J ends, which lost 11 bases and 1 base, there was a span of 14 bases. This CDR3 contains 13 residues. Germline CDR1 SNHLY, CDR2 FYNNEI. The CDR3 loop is CAGILQSQETQYF. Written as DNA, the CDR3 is TGTGCCGGCATTCTACAGAGCCAAGAGACCCAGTACTTC.

In nucleotides, the CDR3 is TGTGCCAGTTGGACTAGAACGAACACTGAAGCTTTCTTT. It yields the protein CASWTRTNTEAFF. The J gene is TRBJ1-1, the V gene TRBV6-1, with D unclear. This CDR3 is built from 13 residues. Trimming pared 9 bases from V and 1 base from J, leaving 12 bases between. Germline V lookup: CDR1 MNHNS, CDR2 SASEGT.

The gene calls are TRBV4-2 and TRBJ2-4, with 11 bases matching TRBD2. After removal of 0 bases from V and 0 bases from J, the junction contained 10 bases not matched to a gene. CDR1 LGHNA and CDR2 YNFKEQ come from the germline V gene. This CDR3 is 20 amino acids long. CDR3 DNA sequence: TGTGCCAGCAGCCAAGATCTTCCTAGCGGGAGGCCCCTAGCCAAAAACATTCAGTACTTC. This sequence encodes CASSQDLPSGRPLAKNIQYF.

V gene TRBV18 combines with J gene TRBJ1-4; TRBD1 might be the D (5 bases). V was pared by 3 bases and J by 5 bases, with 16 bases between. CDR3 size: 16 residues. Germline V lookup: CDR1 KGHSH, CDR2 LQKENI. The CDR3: CASSPLGGSGNEKLFF. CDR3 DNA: TGTGCCAGCTCACCTCTCGGGGGGTCCGGAAATGAAAAACTGTTTTTT.

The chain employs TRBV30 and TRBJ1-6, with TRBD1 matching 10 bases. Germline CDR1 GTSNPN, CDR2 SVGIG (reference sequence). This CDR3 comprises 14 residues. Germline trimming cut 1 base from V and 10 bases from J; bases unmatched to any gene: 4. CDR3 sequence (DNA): TGTGCCTGGAGTGCGGGACAGGGGCGATCACCCCTCCACTTT. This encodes CAWSAGQGRSPLHF.

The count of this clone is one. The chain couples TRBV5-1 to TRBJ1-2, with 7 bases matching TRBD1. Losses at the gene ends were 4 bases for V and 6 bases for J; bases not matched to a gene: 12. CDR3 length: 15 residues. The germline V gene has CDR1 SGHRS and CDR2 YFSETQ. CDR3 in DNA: TGCGCCAGCAGCCCTCAGACAGGGCACAGTGATGGCTACACCTTC. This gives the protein CASSPQTGHSDGYTF.

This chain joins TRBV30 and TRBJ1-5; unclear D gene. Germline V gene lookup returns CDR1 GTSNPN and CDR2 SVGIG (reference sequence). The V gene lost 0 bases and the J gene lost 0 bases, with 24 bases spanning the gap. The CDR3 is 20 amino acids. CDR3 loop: CAWSVRKRDIYRYSNQPQHF. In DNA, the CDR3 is TGTGCCTGGAGTGTGCGTAAGCGGGATATATACCGATATAGCAATCAGCCCCAGCATTTT.

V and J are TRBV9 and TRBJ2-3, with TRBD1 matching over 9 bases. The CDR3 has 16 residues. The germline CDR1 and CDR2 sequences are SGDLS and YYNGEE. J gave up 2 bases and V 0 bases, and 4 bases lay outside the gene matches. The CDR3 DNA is TGTGCCAGCAGCGTAGATGGGACAGGGCCCACAGATACGCAGTATTTT. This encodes CASSVDGTGPTDTQYF.